The T cell receptor (beta chain) described here comes from a study of blood T cell repertoires in COVID-19 (dated by TCRdb to the early 2020s). About the full investigation: Samples from collaborators originated in the United States, Italy and Spain and spanned both the acute and convalescent phases of COVID-19. The samples were drawn from two sources: the first 160 participants of the ongoing ImmuneRACE study, and 1,254 subjects contributed by 6 global collaborators. Deeply sampled blood TCRbeta repertoires from subjects exposed to, actively infected with, or recovered from COVID-19 were included in the dataset. The material from the prospective study consisted of cDNA or gDNA derived from T cells, B-cell-depleted T cells, or PBMCs. A de-identified subject ID, COVID-19 status, age in years and sex were almost always included in the sample metadata. The repertoires were released in a freely available public database meant as a resource for research on the immune response to SARS-CoV-2. HLA class I and class II types, where available, came from metadata supplied by the sample provider rather than from assay-based typing. What the work shows at the level of the full study, not this receptor alone: The quantity of clinical and demographic metadata differed by source and by participant and was supplied without curation.

This clone was recorded a few times. The antigen this receptor binds is unknown. Base-call qualities are not available, and no considerably larger clone is one nucleotide away. TCRbeta CDR3 regions were amplified from genomic DNA using the immunoSEQ Assay, a bias-controlled multiplex PCR. Turning to the authors' computational methods: The number of nucleated cells in each sample was estimated by amplification of reference gene primers within the assay. Sequence reads were collapsed and filtered to measure the absolute abundance of every unique TCRbeta CDR3 rearrangement. For each sample, productive Simpson clonality was calculated as the square root of Simpson's diversity index over productive rearrangements. TCRdb mirrors the immuneACCESS table, restricted to in-frame sequences. Some clones are absent from its copies; in checked studies, under half trace to an unresolved V gene, and the reason for the others is unknown. For V, J and clone size, that table is used; D and trimming come from the DNA. This sample gives a few hundred thousand clones in total; just over 85% of them show up just once. In total, the top ten clones hold 3.5% to 4.5% of the sample.

The V end loses 2 bases and the J end loses 3 bases, and a stretch of 17 bases separates them. The CDR1 and CDR2 encoded by the germline V gene (reference sequence) are SGHKS and YYEKEE. The CDR3 has 16 amino acids, counting the end cysteine and phenylalanine. The CDR3 DNA has 48 bases and is translated from base 1. Enrolling through a virtual design, the prospective study's participants ranged in age from roughly 18 to 89 years and lived across more than 20 United States geographic areas. To assign participants to cohorts, the prospective study relied on clinical history that participants themselves reported in a screening survey and a study questionnaire. In the prospective study, whole blood, serum and a nasopharyngeal or oropharyngeal swab were collected from each participant by mobile phlebotomists. Prospective study participants could optionally give additional blood draws and questionnaires over a roughly 2-month period. Prospective study blood samples were shipped either frozen or at room temperature before DNA extraction.

The chain is encoded by TRBV5-5 joined to TRBJ1-2, with the D segment identity uncertain. The sequencing input was PBMCs or T cells enriched from blood (not recorded which). The sequence was obtained from a woman aged 35 to 49 with acute COVID-19. The CDR3 protein is CASSFQEPTGYYGYTF. The DNA sequence is given as TGTGCCAGCAGCTTTCAAGAGCCCACGGGATACTATGGCTACACCTTC.